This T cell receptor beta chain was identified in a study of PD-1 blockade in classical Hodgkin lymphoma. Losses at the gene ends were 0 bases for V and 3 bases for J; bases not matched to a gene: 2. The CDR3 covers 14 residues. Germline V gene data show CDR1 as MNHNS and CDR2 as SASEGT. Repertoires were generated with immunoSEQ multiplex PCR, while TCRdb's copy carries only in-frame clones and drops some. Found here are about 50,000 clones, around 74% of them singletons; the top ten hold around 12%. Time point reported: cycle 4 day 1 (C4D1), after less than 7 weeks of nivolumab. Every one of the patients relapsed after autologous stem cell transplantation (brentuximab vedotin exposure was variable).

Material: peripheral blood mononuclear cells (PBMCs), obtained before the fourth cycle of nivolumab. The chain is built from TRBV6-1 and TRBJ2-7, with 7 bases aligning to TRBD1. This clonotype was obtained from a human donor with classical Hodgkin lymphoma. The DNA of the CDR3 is TGTGCCAGCAGTGAAGCGGCAGGGGGCTACGAGCAGTACTTC. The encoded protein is CASSEAAGGYEQYF.